This TCR beta chain derives from a study of blood T cell repertoires in COVID-19. About the research overall: The United States, Italy and Spain provided the acute and convalescent COVID-19 samples. Sample material is recorded as cDNA or gDNA derived from T cells, B-cell-depleted T cells, or PBMCs.

Per the authors' pipeline: The assay estimated nucleated cells by amplifying reference gene primers. Measured with immunoSEQ multiplex PCR; TCRdb has only the in-frame clones, and not every one. V and J calls and clone size come straight from that table; D and trimming were deduced from the DNA. The sample holds about 69,000 clones, nearly 90% seen once. Losses at the gene ends were 8 bases for V and 8 bases for J; bases not matched to a gene: 20. The CDR3 totals 15 residues. Germline V gene data show CDR1 as GTSNPN and CDR2 as SVGIG (reference sequence). The chain carries TRBV30 and TRBJ1-2; 7 bases map to TRBD1. Sequencing was performed on peripheral blood. This TCR was sampled from a man aged 50 to 59 with acute or convalescent COVID-19. CDR3 region: CAGKLVQGDAGGYTF. The CDR3 region has the DNA TGTGCCGGCAAATTAGTTCAGGGGGACGCCGGAGGCTACACCTTC.